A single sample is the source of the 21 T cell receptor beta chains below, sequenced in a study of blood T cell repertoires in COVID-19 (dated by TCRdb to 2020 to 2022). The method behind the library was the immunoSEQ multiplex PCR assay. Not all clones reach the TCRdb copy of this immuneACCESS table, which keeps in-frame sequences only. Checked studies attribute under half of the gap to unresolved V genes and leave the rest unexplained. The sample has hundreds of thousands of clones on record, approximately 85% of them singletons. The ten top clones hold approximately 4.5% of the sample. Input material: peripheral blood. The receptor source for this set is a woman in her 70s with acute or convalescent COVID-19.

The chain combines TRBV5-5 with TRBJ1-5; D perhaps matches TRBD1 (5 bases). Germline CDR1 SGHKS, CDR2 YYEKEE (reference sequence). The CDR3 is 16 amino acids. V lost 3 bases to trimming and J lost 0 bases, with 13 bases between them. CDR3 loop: CASSWGSTGSNQPQHF. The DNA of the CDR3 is TGTGCCAGCAGCTGGGGTTCCACAGGTAGCAATCAGCCCCAGCATTTT. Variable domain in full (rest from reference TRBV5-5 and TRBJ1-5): DAGVTQSPTHLIKTRGQQVTLRCSPISGHKSVSWYQQVLGQGPQFIFQYYEKEERGRGNFPDRFSARQFPNYSSELNVNALLLGDSALYLCASSWGSTGSNQPQHFGDGTRLSIL.

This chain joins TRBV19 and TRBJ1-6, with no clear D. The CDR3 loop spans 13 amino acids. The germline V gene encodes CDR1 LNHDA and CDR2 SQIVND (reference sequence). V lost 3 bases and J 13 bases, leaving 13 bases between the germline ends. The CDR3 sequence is CASSMYLSEPLHF. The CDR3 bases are TGTGCCAGTAGTATGTATTTGTCCGAGCCCCTCCACTTT.

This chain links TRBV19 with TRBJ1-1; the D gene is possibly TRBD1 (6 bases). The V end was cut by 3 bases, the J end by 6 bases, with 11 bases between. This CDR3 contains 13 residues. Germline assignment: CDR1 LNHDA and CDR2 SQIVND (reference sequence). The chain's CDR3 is CASSIQGRAEAFF. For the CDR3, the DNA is TGTGCCAGTAGTATCCAGGGGAGGGCTGAAGCTTTCTTT.

CDR3 loop: CASSFGGGATDTQYF. As DNA, the CDR3 is TGTGCCAGCAGCTTCGGCGGGGGGGCGACAGATACGCAGTATTTT. V usage is TRBV7-2 and J usage is TRBJ2-3; 9 nucleotides align to TRBD2. The germline CDR1 and CDR2 sequences are SGHTA and FQGNSA. Trimming took 3 bases from V and 3 from J; bases not matched to a gene: 4. The CDR3 is made up of 15 amino acids.

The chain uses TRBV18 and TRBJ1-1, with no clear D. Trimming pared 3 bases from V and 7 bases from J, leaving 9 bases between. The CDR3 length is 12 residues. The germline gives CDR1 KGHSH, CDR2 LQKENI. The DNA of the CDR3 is TGTGCCAGCTCACCGGGAGCCGATGAAGCTTTCTTT. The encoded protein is CASSPGADEAFF. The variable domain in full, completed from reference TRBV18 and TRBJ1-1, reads NAGVMQNPRHLVRRRGQEARLRCSPMKGHSHVYWYRQLPEEGLKFMVYLQKENIIDESGMPKERFSAEFPKEGPSILRIQQVVRGDSAAYFCASSPGADEAFFGQGTRLTVV.

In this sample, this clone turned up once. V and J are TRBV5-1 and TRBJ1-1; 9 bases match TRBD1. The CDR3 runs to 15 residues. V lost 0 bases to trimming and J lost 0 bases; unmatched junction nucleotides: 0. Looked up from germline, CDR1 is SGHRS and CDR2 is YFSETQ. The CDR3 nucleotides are TGCGCCAGCAGCTTGGGGACAGGGGTGAACACTGAAGCTTTCTTT. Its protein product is CASSLGTGVNTEAFF. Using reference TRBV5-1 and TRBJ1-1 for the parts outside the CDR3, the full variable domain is KAGVTQTPRYLIKTRGQQVTLSCSPISGHRSVSWYQQTPGQGLQFLFEYFSETQRNKGNFPGRFSGRQFSNSRSEMNVSTLELGDSALYLCASSLGTGVNTEAFFGQGTRLTVV.

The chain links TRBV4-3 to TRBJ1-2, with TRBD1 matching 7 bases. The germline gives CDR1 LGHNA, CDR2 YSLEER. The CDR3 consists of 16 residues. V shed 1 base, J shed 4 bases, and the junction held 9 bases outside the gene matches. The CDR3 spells CASSQGLDRVSYGYTF. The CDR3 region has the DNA TGCGCCAGCAGCCAAGGACTCGACAGGGTGTCCTATGGCTACACCTTC.

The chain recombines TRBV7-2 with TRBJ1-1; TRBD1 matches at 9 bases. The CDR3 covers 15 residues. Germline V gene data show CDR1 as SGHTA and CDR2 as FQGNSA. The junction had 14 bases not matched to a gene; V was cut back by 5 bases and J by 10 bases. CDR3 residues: CASSLGGQGVLGAFF. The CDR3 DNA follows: TGTGCCAGCAGCCTGGGGGGACAGGGTGTTTTAGGAGCTTTCTTT.

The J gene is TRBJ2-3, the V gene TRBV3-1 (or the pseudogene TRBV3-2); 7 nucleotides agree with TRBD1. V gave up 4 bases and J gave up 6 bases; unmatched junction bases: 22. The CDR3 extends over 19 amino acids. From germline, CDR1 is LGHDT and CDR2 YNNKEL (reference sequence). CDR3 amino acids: CASSRRASARGFNVDTQYF. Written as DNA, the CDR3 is TGTGCCAGCAGCCGGAGAGCCTCGGCCAGGGGGTTCAATGTGGATACGCAGTATTTT.

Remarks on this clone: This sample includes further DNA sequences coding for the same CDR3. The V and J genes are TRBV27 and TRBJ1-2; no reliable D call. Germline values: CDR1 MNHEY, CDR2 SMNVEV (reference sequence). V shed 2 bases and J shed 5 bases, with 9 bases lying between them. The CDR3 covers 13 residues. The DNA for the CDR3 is TGTGCCAGCAGTTTACCGGGAGGATATGGCTACACCTTC. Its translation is CASSLPGGYGYTF.

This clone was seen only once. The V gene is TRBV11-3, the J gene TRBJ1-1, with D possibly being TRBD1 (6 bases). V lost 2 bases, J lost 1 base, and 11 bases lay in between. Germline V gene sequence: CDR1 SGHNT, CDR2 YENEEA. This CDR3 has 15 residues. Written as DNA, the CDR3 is TGTGCCAGCAGCTTAAACGGACAGACGAACACTGAAGCTTTCTTT. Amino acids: CASSLNGQTNTEAFF.

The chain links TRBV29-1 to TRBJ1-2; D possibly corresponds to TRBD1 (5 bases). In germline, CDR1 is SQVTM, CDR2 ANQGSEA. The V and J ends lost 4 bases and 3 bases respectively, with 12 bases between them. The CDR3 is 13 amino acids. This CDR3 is CSVGLGGDYGYTF. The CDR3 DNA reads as TGCAGCGTTGGGCTGGGAGGGGACTATGGCTACACCTTC.

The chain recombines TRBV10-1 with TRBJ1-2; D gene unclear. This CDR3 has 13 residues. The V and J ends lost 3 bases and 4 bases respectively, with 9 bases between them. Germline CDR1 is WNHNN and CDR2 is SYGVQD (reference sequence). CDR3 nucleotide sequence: TGCGCCAGCAGTGAACAACAGTCCTATGGCTACACCTTC. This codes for CASSEQQSYGYTF.

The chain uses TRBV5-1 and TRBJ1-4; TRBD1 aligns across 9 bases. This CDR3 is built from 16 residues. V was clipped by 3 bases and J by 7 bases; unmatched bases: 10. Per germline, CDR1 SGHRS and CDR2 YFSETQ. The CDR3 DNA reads TGCGCCAGCAGCTCCGGGACAGGGAGAGGGATTGAAAAACTGTTTTTT. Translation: CASSSGTGRGIEKLFF.

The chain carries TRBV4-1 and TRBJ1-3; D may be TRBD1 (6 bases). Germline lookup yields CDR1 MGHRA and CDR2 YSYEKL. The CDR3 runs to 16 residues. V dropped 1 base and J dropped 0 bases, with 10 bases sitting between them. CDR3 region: CASSQGPGDSGNTIYF. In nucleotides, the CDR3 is TGCGCCAGCAGCCAAGGTCCAGGGGACTCTGGAAACACCATATATTTT.

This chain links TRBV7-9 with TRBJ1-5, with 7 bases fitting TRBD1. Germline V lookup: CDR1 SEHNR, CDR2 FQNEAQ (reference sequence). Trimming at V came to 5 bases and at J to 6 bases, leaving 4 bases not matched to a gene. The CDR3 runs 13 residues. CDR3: CASSEDRLQPQHF. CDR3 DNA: TGTGCCAGCAGCGAGGACAGGCTTCAGCCCCAGCATTTT.

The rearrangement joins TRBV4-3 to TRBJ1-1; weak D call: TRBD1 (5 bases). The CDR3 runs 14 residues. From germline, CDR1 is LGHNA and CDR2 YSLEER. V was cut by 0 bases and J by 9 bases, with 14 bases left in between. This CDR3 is CASSQDYFGQQAFF. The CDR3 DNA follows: TGCGCCAGCAGCCAAGATTATTTCGGACAACAAGCTTTCTTT.

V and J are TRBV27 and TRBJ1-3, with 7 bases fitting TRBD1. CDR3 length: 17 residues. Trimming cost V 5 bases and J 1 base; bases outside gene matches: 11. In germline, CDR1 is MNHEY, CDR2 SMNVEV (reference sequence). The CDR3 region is CASSPKYLTGSGNTIYF. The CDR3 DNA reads TGTGCCAGCAGTCCGAAATACCTGACAGGGTCTGGAAACACCATATATTTT.

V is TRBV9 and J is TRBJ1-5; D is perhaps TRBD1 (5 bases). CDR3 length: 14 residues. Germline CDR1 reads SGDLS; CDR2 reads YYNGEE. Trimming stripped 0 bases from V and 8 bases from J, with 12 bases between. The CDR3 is CASSVAGGSEPQHF. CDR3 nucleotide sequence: TGTGCCAGCAGCGTAGCGGGGGGGAGTGAGCCCCAGCATTTT.

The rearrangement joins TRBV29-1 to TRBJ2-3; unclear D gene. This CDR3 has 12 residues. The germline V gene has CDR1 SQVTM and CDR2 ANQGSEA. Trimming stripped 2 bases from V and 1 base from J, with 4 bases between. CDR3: CSVESGTDTQYF. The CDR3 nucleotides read TGCAGCGTTGAATCCGGCACAGATACGCAGTATTTT.

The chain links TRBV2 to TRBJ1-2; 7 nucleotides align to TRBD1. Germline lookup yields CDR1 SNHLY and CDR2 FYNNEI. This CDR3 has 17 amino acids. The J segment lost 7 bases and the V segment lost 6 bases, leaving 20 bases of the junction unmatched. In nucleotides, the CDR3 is TGTGCCAGCAGCGCCAAGGGCAGGGGGTTCCTCTGGGGTGGCTACACCTTC. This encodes CASSAKGRGFLWGGYTF.